This T cell receptor (beta chain) was found in a study of OX40 agonist ivuxolimab in advanced cancers. Across the study: From 23 to 79 years was the age range, with a mean of around 60 years, and nearly 85% were male.

Libraries were prepared by immunoSEQ multiplex PCR; TCRdb keeps only in-frame clonotypes and omits some of them. The sample lists some 71,000 clones; roughly 89% were seen once. In germline, CDR1 is GTSNPN, CDR2 SVGIG (reference sequence). Deletions cut 5 bases from V and 0 bases from J, with 13 bases between. There are 15 residues in the CDR3. The receptor was derived from an adult with an advanced solid tumor such as melanoma, head and neck, liver or kidney cancer. Sample: CD4+ or CD8+ T cells sorted from blood, taken in a trial of the OX40 agonist ivuxolimab. V and J are TRBV30 and TRBJ2-2; D is perhaps TRBD1 or TRBD2 (6 bases each). The CDR3 protein is CAWDLGGSNTGELFF. The DNA of the CDR3 is TGTGCCTGGGATTTGGGGGGCTCGAACACCGGGGAGCTGTTTTTT.